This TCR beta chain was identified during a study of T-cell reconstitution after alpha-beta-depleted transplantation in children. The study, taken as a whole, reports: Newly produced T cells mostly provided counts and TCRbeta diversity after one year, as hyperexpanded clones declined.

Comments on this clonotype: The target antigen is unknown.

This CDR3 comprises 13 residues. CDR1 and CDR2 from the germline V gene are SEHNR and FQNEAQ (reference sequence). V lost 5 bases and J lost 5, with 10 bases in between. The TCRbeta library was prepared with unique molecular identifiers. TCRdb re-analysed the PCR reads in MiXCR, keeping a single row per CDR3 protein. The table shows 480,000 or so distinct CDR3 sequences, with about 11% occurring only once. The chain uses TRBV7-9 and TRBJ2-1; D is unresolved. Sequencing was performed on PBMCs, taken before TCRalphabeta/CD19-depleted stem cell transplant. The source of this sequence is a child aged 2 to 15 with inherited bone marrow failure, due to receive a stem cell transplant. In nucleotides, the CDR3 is TGTGCCAGCAGCGAGGATTGGAACAATGAGCAGTTCTTC. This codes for CASSEDWNNEQFF.